These T cell receptor beta chains were read from a single sample in a study of regulatory T cells in long-lasting Graves disease. Via MiXCR, TCRdb re-called the multiplex PCR reads, giving one row per CDR3 protein. The sample includes roughly 490,000 distinct CDR3 sequences, around a fifth of them seen just once. Sequencing was performed on peripheral blood mononuclear cells (PBMCs), taken when the disease was refractory, from a patient treated with antithyroid drugs. The receptors stem from a female donor with Graves disease. The CDR3 runs from the conserved cysteine through the conserved F or W.

V: TRBV18; J: TRBJ2-2; CDR3: CASSPREANTRELFF
V: TRBV4-3; J: TRBJ1-2; CDR3: CASSQDPREGSNYGYTF
V: TRBV11-2; J: TRBJ1-1; CDR3: CASSSLQGAVTEAFF
V: TRBV12-3/TRBV12-4; J: TRBJ1-2; CDR3: CASSLEAGANYGYTF
V: TRBV20-1; J: TRBJ1-5; CDR3: CSATSDREYQPQHF
V: TRBV6-5; J: TRBJ1-1; CDR3: CASSYNGGIGTEAFF
V: TRBV30; J: TRBJ2-7; CDR3: CAWSSVGPGTRYF
V: TRBV7-2; J: TRBJ2-7; CDR3: CASSQGLAGAYEQYF
V: TRBV20-1; J: TRBJ1-2; CDR3: CSAPFIGAARYGYTF
V: TRBV2; J: TRBJ2-7; CDR3: CATQLTGNEQYF
V: TRBV5-1; J: TRBJ1-1; CDR3: CASSLGGDGETFF
V: TRBV14; J: TRBJ1-1; CDR3: CASSPRSTEAFF
V: TRBV6-5; J: TRBJ1-5; CDR3: CASSSTGGWEQPQHF
V: TRBV20-1; J: TRBJ1-2; CDR3: CSAHDRAYGYTF
V: TRBV2; J: TRBJ1-2; CDR3: CASSDADRGLTYGYTF
V: TRBV3-1; J: TRBJ2-5; CDR3: CASSHSGRYQETQYF
V: TRBV2; J: TRBJ2-1; CDR3: CASSASVVTYNEQFF
V: TRBV30; J: TRBJ1-2; CDR3: CAWSMRLGNGYTF
V: TRBV20-1; J: TRBJ1-1; CDR3: CSARDRIKNTEAFF
V: TRBV2; J: TRBJ2-2; CDR3: CASRKVEAGELFF
V: TRBV30; J: TRBJ1-2; CDR3: CAWSPANYGYTF
V: TRBV12-3/TRBV12-4; J: TRBJ1-2; CDR3: CASSLQGTGYTF
V: TRBV3-1; J: TRBJ1-2; CDR3: CASSQKGNYGYTF
V: TRBV12-3/TRBV12-4; J: TRBJ2-7; CDR3: CASTPGGTEPYEQYF
V: TRBV19; J: TRBJ1-6; CDR3: CATGVYSPWDRDSPLHF
V: TRBV6-2/TRBV6-3; J: TRBJ1-6; CDR3: CATGQYNSPLHF
V: TRBV10-3; J: TRBJ1-2; CDR3: CAIRGGRVDGYTF
V: TRBV7-8; J: TRBJ2-7; CDR3: CASSLVGDRGEQYF
V: TRBV3-2; J: TRBJ2-7; CDR3: CASSQEAEGVYEQYF
V: TRBV19; J: TRBJ1-2; CDR3: CASRRDIANYGYTF
V: TRBV30; J: TRBJ1-2; CDR3: CAWSVLGLNYGYTF
V: TRBV19; J: TRBJ2-7; CDR3: CASSRDVGVGRTSYEQYF
V: TRBV5-1; J: TRBJ1-4; CDR3: CASSLEQLGEKLFF
V: TRBV6-1; J: TRBJ2-1; CDR3: CASSKRGAPPDNEQFF
V: TRBV2; J: TRBJ2-3; CDR3: CASNGRGAGEDTQYF
V: TRBV6-1; J: TRBJ2-1; CDR3: CASSRASGSFDEQFF
V: TRBV7-2; J: TRBJ2-1; CDR3: CATSPPLGGWNEQFF
V: TRBV25-1; J: TRBJ2-1; CDR3: CASSDRGVYNEQFF
V: TRBV7-2; J: TRBJ1-1; CDR3: CASSLAPGGTEAFF
V: TRBV6-1; J: TRBJ2-7; CDR3: CASRDIKSYEQYF
V: TRBV20-1; J: TRBJ1-1; CDR3: CSARWEQGTEAFF
V: TRBV29-1; J: TRBJ2-2; CDR3: CSVEGLAGAPGELFF
V: TRBV2; J: TRBJ1-1; CDR3: CASTWDTEAFF
V: TRBV12-3/TRBV12-4; J: TRBJ1-6; CDR3: CASSDPGQGIEDSPLHF
V: TRBV20-1; J: TRBJ1-5; CDR3: CSEPQGARCNQPQHF
V: TRBV15; J: TRBJ1-1; CDR3: CATSTQSGATEAFF
V: TRBV7-2; J: TRBJ1-5; CDR3: CASSLASPSNQPQHF
V: TRBV10-3; J: TRBJ1-6; CDR3: CAISPVGTGGGNNSPLHF
V: TRBV30; J: TRBJ1-5; CDR3: CAWSVRGRSGQPQHF
V: TRBV15; J: TRBJ1-1; CDR3: CATGPGGHPQAFF
V: TRBV6-2/TRBV6-3; J: TRBJ2-3; CDR3: CASSYPGLADRTDTQYF
V: TRBV20-1; J: TRBJ2-2; CDR3: CSARSGNTGELFF
V: TRBV30; J: TRBJ1-1; CDR3: CAWSVQGNTEAFF
V: TRBV27; J: TRBJ2-7; CDR3: CVSKDAGAVDEQYF
V: TRBV29-1; J: TRBJ1-2; CDR3: CSVEGLADGYTF